This entry lists 23 T cell receptor beta chains sequenced from one sample in a study of graft-versus-host responses after intestinal transplantation. The repertoire was sequenced with immunoSEQ multiplex PCR; TCRdb's copy has only in-frame clones and lacks some. The sample contains 60,000 to 80,000 clones, around 90% of which appear only once. No cognate antigen is known for these TCRs. The starting material was unstimulated CD8+ T cells sorted from spleen or lymph node cells, obtained before intestinal transplant. These receptors came from a human donor who received an intestinal transplant.

This clone was seen only once. The rearrangement joins TRBV6-5 to TRBJ1-1; D is unresolved. Trimming cost V 7 bases and J 5 bases, with 14 bases left between them. The CDR3 consists of 13 residues. Germline CDR1 is MNHEY and CDR2 is SVGAGI. DNA of the CDR3: TGTGCCAGCACCTCGTCGGGGTGGACTGAAGCTTTCTTT. It specifies CASTSSGWTEAFF.

This chain uses TRBV2 with TRBJ1-2; the D gene is possibly TRBD1 (5 bases). The CDR3 spans 16 residues. V shed 4 bases and J shed 2 bases, with 17 bases lying between them. Germline CDR1 is SNHLY and CDR2 is FYNNEI. The CDR3: CASSGPWGGPNYGYTF. Written as DNA, the CDR3 is TGTGCCAGCAGTGGACCCTGGGGGGGACCCAACTATGGCTACACCTTC.

This sequence joins TRBV1 and TRBJ2-3; the table's D call, TRBD2, has no DNA check behind it. TRBV1 is listed as a pseudogene. CDR3 length: 15 residues. The CDR3 DNA sequence: TGCACCAGCAGCCACAAGGGACTGGAGACAGATACGCAGTATTTT. Translation gives CTSSHKGLETDTQYF.

This chain uses TRBV27 with TRBJ1-1; 8 nucleotides agree with TRBD1. Germline CDR1 reads MNHEY; CDR2 reads SMNVEV (reference sequence). J lost 4 bases, V lost 2 bases, and 18 bases had no gene match. This CDR3 is 19 amino acids long. The CDR3 sequence: CASSLGPYRGTVVGTEAFF. Written as DNA, the CDR3 is TGTGCCAGCAGTTTAGGACCCTACAGGGGGACTGTTGTGGGCACTGAAGCTTTCTTT.

Here the CDR3 DNA reads TGTGCCAGCAGCCCGCACCGTTCAGGGAAGCGAGCCGGGGAGCTGTTTTTT. This codes for CASSPHRSGKRAGELFF. This sequence joins TRBV14 and TRBJ2-2, with D perhaps TRBD1 (5 bases). Germline assignment: CDR1 SGHDN and CDR2 FVKESK. This CDR3 region has 17 residues. Trimming left V 4 bases short and J 6 bases short, with 21 bases between.

As regards this clone: The sample contains more than one DNA sequence encoding this CDR3. This CDR3 is CASSLGPSNQPQHF. The CDR3 nucleotides are TGTGCCAGCAGCTTGGGTCCAAGCAATCAGCCCCAGCATTTT. V and J are TRBV5-6 and TRBJ1-5; no clear D gene. CDR3 size: 14 residues. Germline assignment: CDR1 SGHDT and CDR2 YYEEEE. V dropped 0 bases and J dropped 1 base, with 5 bases sitting between them.

This chain uses TRBV29-1 with TRBJ1-2; a weak D match, TRBD1 (6 bases). The germline V gene has CDR1 SQVTM and CDR2 ANQGSEA. CDR3 length equals 14 residues. For the CDR3, the DNA is TGCAGTGCCCAGACTACAGGGCCCGACCATGGCTACACCTTC. This gives the protein CSAQTTGPDHGYTF.

V is TRBV15 and J is TRBJ2-1, with D tentatively TRBD2 (5 bases). The CDR3 is made up of 13 amino acids. CDR1 and CDR2 from the germline V gene are LNHNV and YYDKDF (reference sequence). Trimming cost V 6 bases and J 6 bases, with 12 bases left between them. The CDR3 sequence is CATRKDWFNEQFF. The CDR3 region has the DNA TGTGCCACCAGGAAGGACTGGTTCAATGAGCAGTTCTTC.

The chain carries TRBV27 and TRBJ2-1; no clear D gene. Germline V lookup: CDR1 MNHEY, CDR2 SMNVEV (reference sequence). The CDR3 is 12 residues long. Trimming took off 2 bases at V and 6 bases at J, with 5 bases between the two ends. The DNA of the CDR3 is TGTGCCAGCAGTTTAACCGGCAATGAGCAGTTCTTC. Residues: CASSLTGNEQFF.

The J gene is TRBJ1-3, the V gene TRBV4-2, with TRBD1 matching 10 bases. The CDR3 totals 18 residues. CDR1 and CDR2 from the germline V gene are LGHNA and YNFKEQ. V lost 3 bases, J lost 0 bases, and 8 bases stayed unmatched. CDR3 region: CASSHQGDRGISGNTIYF. The CDR3 DNA sequence: TGTGCCAGCAGCCACCAGGGGGACAGGGGAATCTCTGGAAACACCATATATTTT.

A single count supports this clone. V usage is TRBV13 and J usage is TRBJ2-5; perhaps TRBD2 as D (7 bases). The J call could be wrong; TRBJ2-7 is a better fit for the DNA end. The germline gives CDR1 PRHDT, CDR2 FYEKMQ (reference sequence). The CDR3 runs 15 residues. In nucleotides, the CDR3 is TGTGCCAGCAGCTTAGGCGTGGGGGGGCTAGGCGAGCAGTACTTC. Translated: CASSLGVGGLGEQYF.

The CDR3 DNA sequence: TGCGCCAGCAGCTTGCCCAGGGTAGGCTACACCTTC. This gives the protein CASSLPRVGYTF. The chain links TRBV5-1 to TRBJ1-2; a possible D gene is TRBD1 (5 bases). V lost 1 base and J lost 8, with 9 bases in between. CDR3 length: 12 amino acids. The germline gives CDR1 SGHRS, CDR2 YFSETQ.

In its sample, this clone was seen a few times. V is TRBV6-5 and J is TRBJ1-5, with 7 bases that match TRBD1. The CDR3 is 13 residues long. Germline V lookup: CDR1 MNHEY, CDR2 SVGAGI. V dropped 9 bases and J dropped 5; count of bases not matched to a gene: 7. This CDR3 reads CASTTGSHQPQHF. Written as DNA, the CDR3 is TGTGCCAGTACGACAGGGAGCCATCAGCCCCAGCATTTT.

This rearrangement joins TRBV25-1 to TRBJ2-3; tentatively, D is TRBD1 (5 bases). V was trimmed by 0 bases and J by 0 bases, leaving 13 bases between them. The CDR3 is 17 residues long. Germline values: CDR1 MGHDK, CDR2 SYGVNS. CDR3 nucleotide sequence: TGTGCCAGCAGTGAATACCCACAGGATTGGAGCACAGATACGCAGTATTTT. Translated: CASSEYPQDWSTDTQYF.

The chain is built from TRBV29-1 and TRBJ2-4; possibly TRBD1 for D (7 bases). Trimming pared 5 bases from V and 7 bases from J, leaving 18 bases between. The CDR3 extends over 14 amino acids. Per germline, CDR1 SQVTM and CDR2 ANQGSEA. The CDR3 coding sequence is TGCAGCGTTACAGGCGGGACAGAAGGGAACATTCAGTACTTC. Its translation is CSVTGGTEGNIQYF. The whole variable domain, filled in from reference TRBV29-1 and TRBJ2-4, reads SAVISQKPSRDICQRGTSLTIQCQVDSQVTMMFWYRQQPGQSLTLIATANQGSEATYESGFVIDKFPISRPNLTFSTLTVSNMSPEDSSIYLCSVTGGTEGNIQYFGAGTRLSVL.

The chain has TRBV10-3 and TRBJ1-1, with D perhaps matching TRBD1 (5 bases). V dropped 0 bases and J dropped 4 bases, with 12 bases sitting between them. The CDR3 runs 15 residues. CDR1 and CDR2 from the germline V gene are ENHRY and SYGVKD. This CDR3 reads CAISESGGIGTEAFF. Here the CDR3 DNA reads TGTGCCATCAGTGAGTCGGGGGGGATAGGCACTGAAGCTTTCTTT.

The chain's CDR3 is CASSHRTGGHEQFF. In DNA, the CDR3 is TGTGCCAGCAGCCATAGGACAGGGGGCCATGAGCAGTTCTTC. J is TRBJ2-1 and V is TRBV5-6, with TRBD1 identical over 11 bases. Germline V gives CDR1 SGHDT, CDR2 YYEEEE. J lost 8 bases, V lost 4 bases, and 5 bases had no gene match. This CDR3 is 14 amino acids long.

This sequence joins TRBV29-1 and TRBJ1-2, with D tentatively TRBD1 (5 bases). The germline V and J ends were trimmed by 3 bases and 4 bases, with 12 bases remaining between them. The germline CDR1 and CDR2 sequences are SQVTM and ANQGSEA. This CDR3 has 13 residues. CDR3 loop: CSVEGRGTYGYTF. CDR3 bases: TGCAGCGTTGAGGGGCGCGGGACCTATGGCTACACCTTC.

The CDR3 is CASSPTSGNYEQYF. Here the CDR3 DNA reads TGTGCCAGCAGCCCAACTAGCGGAAACTACGAGCAGTACTTC. V gene TRBV7-9 combines with J gene TRBJ2-7, with TRBD2 matching 8 bases. The CDR3 loop spans 14 amino acids. Germline V lookup: CDR1 SEHNR, CDR2 FQNEAQ (reference sequence). Trimming removed 5 bases from V and 3 bases from J; junction bases left unmatched: 6.

The chain employs TRBV7-9 and TRBJ2-7; the D is unclear. The CDR3 has 12 residues. Germline V CDR1 and CDR2: SEHNR, FQNEAQ (reference sequence). With 3 bases removed from V and 4 bases from J, the gap between germline ends came to 7 bases. The CDR3 nucleotides are TGTGCCAGCAGCTTTAGAGAATACGAGCAGTACTTC. Its protein product is CASSFREYEQYF.

This rearrangement joins TRBV27 to TRBJ1-5, with unresolved D. Trimming shortened V by 6 bases and J by 1 base, and 7 bases separated the two germline ends. The CDR3 consists of 13 residues. Germline V CDR1 and CDR2: MNHEY, SMNVEV (reference sequence). The CDR3 region has the DNA TGTGCCAGCAGCCCCTCCAGCAATCAGCCCCAGCATTTT. It yields the protein CASSPSSNQPQHF.

V is TRBV2 and J is TRBJ2-3; the D is unclear. Germline-derived CDR1 and CDR2 are SNHLY and FYNNEI. The CDR3 has 11 amino acids. The V gene lost 6 bases and the J gene lost 6 bases, with 7 bases spanning the gap. The CDR3 here is CASRERDTQYF. CDR3 nucleotides: TGTGCCAGCAGGGAGAGGGATACGCAGTATTTT.

The chain has TRBV10-2 and TRBJ1-6; TRBD1 agrees at 9 bases. The V and J ends lost 7 bases and 7 bases, in that order; junction bases with no gene match: 5. Germline V CDR1 and CDR2: WSHSY, SAAADI. The CDR3 sequence is 14 residues long. The CDR3 nucleotides read TGCGCCAGCAACCTGGACAGGGGAAATTCACCCCTCCACTTT. It is translated as CASNLDRGNSPLHF.